The 14 T cell receptor beta chains listed next were all sequenced from one sample in a study of graft-versus-host responses after intestinal transplantation. No antigen has been identified for these receptors. The protocol was immunoSEQ multiplex PCR, while the TCRdb copy is restricted to in-frame clones and leaves out a portion. The sample has roughly 130,000 clones, around 90% seen once; the top ten hold approximately 0.2%. This material consisted of unstimulated CD4+ T cells sorted from spleen or lymph node cells, taken before intestinal transplant. These receptor sequences come from a human donor who received an intestinal transplant.

The V and J genes are TRBV7-3 and TRBJ1-5; unclear D gene. The CDR3 length is 15 residues. V lost 2 bases and J lost 2, with 10 bases in between. Germline V gene sequence: CDR1 SGHTA, CDR2 FQGTGA. In DNA, the CDR3 is TGTGCCAGCAGCTTATACTGGGGAGGCAATCAGCCCCAGCATTTT. It is translated as CASSLYWGGNQPQHF.

V gene TRBV5-4 combines with J gene TRBJ2-2; D is ambiguous. This CDR3 comprises 13 residues. The V end lost 0 bases, the J end lost 6 bases, and 6 bases lay between the germline ends. Germline V lookup: CDR1 SGHNT, CDR2 YYREEE (reference sequence). The DNA of the CDR3 is TGTGCCAGCAGCTTGGGGCGCTCCGGGGAGCTGTTTTTT. It translates to CASSLGRSGELFF.

V gene TRBV6-1 combines with J gene TRBJ2-4, with D perhaps matching TRBD1 (5 bases). CDR3 length equals 15 residues. The germline gives CDR1 MNHNS, CDR2 SASEGT. Deletions cut 7 bases from V and 2 bases from J, with 15 bases between. CDR3 loop: CASTPSRVTKNIQYF. CDR3 sequence (DNA): TGTGCCAGCACCCCATCCAGGGTAACCAAAAACATTCAGTACTTC.

This rearrangement joins TRBV9 to TRBJ1-2, with TRBD1 as a possible D gene (5 bases). The CDR3 extends over 14 amino acids. From germline, CDR1 is SGDLS and CDR2 YYNGEE. V lost 2 bases to trimming and J lost 3 bases, with 11 bases between them. CDR3 loop: CASSVPGSYYGYTF. The CDR3 coding sequence is TGTGCCAGCAGCGTCCCAGGGTCTTACTATGGCTACACCTTC.

On this clone itself: The same CDR3 arises from other DNA sequences in this sample as well. This chain uses TRBV5-4 with TRBJ2-3; 8 bases match TRBD2. The germline V gene encodes CDR1 SGHNT and CDR2 YYREEE (reference sequence). Germline trimming cut 4 bases from V and 3 bases from J; bases unmatched to any gene: 4. CDR3 size: 14 residues. This chain's CDR3 is CASSLGLGTDTQYF. For the CDR3, the DNA is TGTGCCAGCAGCCTGGGACTAGGGACAGATACGCAGTATTTT. Using reference TRBV5-4 and TRBJ2-3 for the parts outside the CDR3, the full variable domain is ETGVTQSPTHLIKTRGQQVTLRCSSQSGHNTVSWYQQALGQGPQFIFQYYREEENGRGNFPPRFSGLQFPNYSSELNVNALELDDSALYLCASSLGLGTDTQYFGPGTRLTVL.

The V gene is TRBV19, the J gene TRBJ2-5; 11 bases map to TRBD1. V shed 8 bases and J 4 bases; nucleotides not matched to a gene: 3. The CDR3 is 13 amino acids. Germline CDR1 LNHDA, CDR2 SQIVND (reference sequence). The DNA of the CDR3 is TGTGCCAGTGGGGGGACAGGGGGAGAGACCCAGTACTTC. Translation: CASGGTGGETQYF.

The V call is TRBV15, the J call TRBJ1-4; no definite D call. Trimming stripped 5 bases from V and 7 bases from J, with 11 bases between. Germline V CDR1 and CDR2: LNHNV, YYDKDF (reference sequence). CDR3 size: 13 residues. The DNA of the CDR3 is TGTGCCACCAGCGGCGGTCCGGTTGAAAAACTGTTTTTT. Protein: CATSGGPVEKLFF. The full variable domain, completed using reference TRBV15 and TRBJ1-4, is DAMVIQNPRYQVTQFGKPVTLSCSQTLNHNVMYWYQQKSSQAPKLLFHYYDKDFNNEADTPDNFQSRRPNTSFCFLDIRSPGLGDTAMYLCATSGGPVEKLFFGSGTQLSVL.

This clone came up a few times. The CDR3 spells CASSQDLRDREAFF. The CDR3 nucleotides read TGCGCCAGCAGCCAAGATTTGAGGGACAGAGAAGCTTTCTTT. V is TRBV4-3 and J is TRBJ1-1; 7 bases map to TRBD1. V dropped 0 bases and J dropped 8; count of bases not matched to a gene: 6. This CDR3 comprises 14 residues. Per the germline V gene, CDR1 is LGHNA and CDR2 is YSLEER.

This sequence joins TRBV7-6 and TRBJ2-1; tentatively, D is TRBD2 (6 bases). Per the germline V gene, CDR1 is SGHVS and CDR2 is FNYEAQ. The CDR3 spans 16 residues. Trimming took off 4 bases at V and 7 bases at J, with 20 bases between the two ends. The DNA for the CDR3 is TGTGCCAGCAGCTCCAAGGTAGCGGCTCTAAGGAATGAGCAGTTCTTC. Protein product: CASSSKVAALRNEQFF.

CDR3 amino acids: CASSLGVQGLSLTDTQYF. DNA for the CDR3: TGTGCCAGCAGTTTGGGGGTACAGGGCTTGTCCCTCACAGATACGCAGTATTTT. The chain links TRBV28 to TRBJ2-3; TRBD1 is a possible D gene (6 bases). Germline V gene lookup returns CDR1 MDHEN and CDR2 SYDVKM. Trimming left V 3 bases short and J 2 bases short, with 21 bases between. CDR3 length: 18 amino acids.

The chain is built from TRBV4-1 and TRBJ2-5; 11 bases fit TRBD2. The J call could be wrong; TRBJ2-7 is a better fit for the DNA end. CDR3 length: 14 amino acids. Germline CDR1 and CDR2: MGHRA and YSYEKL. Written as DNA, the CDR3 is TGCGCCAGCAGGTCTACTAGCGGGAGCGACGAGCAGTACTTC. It specifies CASRSTSGSDEQYF.

The chain couples TRBV11-2 to TRBJ2-7; D might be TRBD1 (6 bases). Trimming stripped 1 base from V and 0 bases from J, with 10 bases between. The CDR3 is 15 residues long. Per the germline V gene, CDR1 is SGHAT and CDR2 is FQNNGV. This CDR3 is CASSLARTASYEQYF. The CDR3 bases are TGTGCCAGCAGCTTAGCACGGACAGCCTCCTACGAGCAGTACTTC.

The rearrangement uses TRBV9 and TRBJ1-3, with 8 bases that match TRBD1. CDR1 and CDR2 (germline): SGDLS, YYNGEE. This CDR3 is built from 15 residues. V was pared by 3 bases and J by 7 bases, with 9 bases of the junction left unmatched. The DNA of the CDR3 is TGTGCCAGCAGCGCCCGGACAGGGTTCTCGAACACCATATATTTT. It translates to CASSARTGFSNTIYF.

This chain joins TRBV28 and TRBJ1-1; 9 positions match TRBD1. The V and J ends lost 6 bases and 4 bases, in that order; junction bases with no gene match: 12. The germline V gene encodes CDR1 MDHEN and CDR2 SYDVKM. CDR3 length: 16 amino acids. CDR3 in DNA: TGTGCCAGCAGCCTCACCGGGACAGGGTTTGGCACTGAAGCTTTCTTT. Translation gives CASSLTGTGFGTEAFF.